This record concerns one T cell receptor (beta chain) sequence. Antigen unknown. These data originate in a study of cytomegalovirus exposure and HLA in healthy donors. General study points: The study listed roughly 160 cytomegalovirus-associated TCR beta chains.

The CDR3 runs to 16 residues. Losses at the gene ends were 6 bases for V and 2 bases for J; bases not matched to a gene: 10. The germline V gene encodes CDR1 SNHLY and CDR2 FYNNEI. PCR amplification relied on 60 Vbeta primers (plus 13 Jbeta primers). Measured with immunoSEQ multiplex PCR; TCRdb has only the in-frame clones, and not every one. The data hold 95,000 to 150,000 clones, with about 79% observed a single time. The receptor's source is a man over 45 in good health and CMV-seronegative. The J gene is TRBJ1-5, the V gene TRBV2; 7 bases line up with TRBD1. The material sequenced was PBMCs. The CDR3 protein is CASSPGTVQGNQPQHF. CDR3 DNA sequence: TGTGCCAGCAGCCCCGGGACAGTTCAAGGCAATCAGCCCCAGCATTTT. The full variable domain, completed using reference TRBV2 and TRBJ1-5, is EPEVTQTPSHQVTQMGQEVILRCVPISNHLYFYWYRQILGQKVEFLVSFYNNEISEKSEIFDDQFSVERPDGSNFTLKIRSTKLEDSAMYFCASSPGTVQGNQPQHFGDGTRLSIL.